Many counts were recorded for the clone carrying this T cell receptor (beta chain). Its antigen is currently unknown. This record belongs to a study of identical twins. Germline-derived CDR1 and CDR2 are SGHRS and YFSETQ. This CDR3 is built from 16 residues. Trimming at V came to 2 bases and at J to 1 base, leaving 2 bases not matched to a gene. Study-wide findings and caveats: Invariant T cells like MAIT and iNKT could partly confound the zero-insertion analyses. For out-of-frame alpha sequences shared by twins, low generation probability was in excess.

TCRdb used MiXCR to reprocess the 5' RACE reads, holding one entry per CDR3 protein. The top ten clones hold 7% to 9.5% of a sample with approximately 260,000 distinct CDR3 sequences, around 15% of them seen once. The source is a woman aged 18-29 years in good health. The chain carries TRBV5-1 and TRBJ2-2; TRBD2 matches at 10 bases. Specimen: memory (CD45RO+) T cells sorted from blood. CDR3 protein: CASSLRTSGNTGELFF. CDR3 bases: TGCGCCAGCAGCTTACGGACTAGCGGGAACACCGGGGAGCTGTTTTTT.